The clone carrying this TCR beta chain appeared a few times. Its antigen is undetermined. With 2 bases clipped from V and 2 bases from J, the junction kept 13 bases outside the gene matches. Germline V CDR1 and CDR2: SGHNT, YYREEE (reference sequence). CDR3 size: 17 residues. One entry per CDR3 protein results from TCRdb running MiXCR on the 5' RACE reads. The table lists fewer than 650,000 distinct CDR3 sequences, roughly 21% of them singletons. This sample is part of a study of T-cell memory formation after mild COVID-19. The overall study: TCR clusters were largely donor specific.

Overall study findings and caveats: For contracting clones, CD4+ ones sat mainly in CM and EM, CD8+ in EMRA. Clones that got smaller from day 15 to 85 had even CD4/CD8, while clones growing later tipped toward CD4+. Pre-infection memory already had some responding clones, implying cross-reactive memory joined.

The rearrangement uses TRBV5-4 and TRBJ2-7, with 7 bases identical to TRBD2. This TCR was recovered from an adult woman who had mild COVID-19 (a few samples of this study predate the infection). Cell type and time point are not known. The sequenced material came from PBMCs or a T cell subset sorted from them (not recorded which). The CDR3 is CASSLCDGEAGAYEQYF. For the CDR3, the DNA is TGTGCCAGCAGCTTATGCGACGGTGAGGCGGGGGCCTACGAGCAGTACTTC.